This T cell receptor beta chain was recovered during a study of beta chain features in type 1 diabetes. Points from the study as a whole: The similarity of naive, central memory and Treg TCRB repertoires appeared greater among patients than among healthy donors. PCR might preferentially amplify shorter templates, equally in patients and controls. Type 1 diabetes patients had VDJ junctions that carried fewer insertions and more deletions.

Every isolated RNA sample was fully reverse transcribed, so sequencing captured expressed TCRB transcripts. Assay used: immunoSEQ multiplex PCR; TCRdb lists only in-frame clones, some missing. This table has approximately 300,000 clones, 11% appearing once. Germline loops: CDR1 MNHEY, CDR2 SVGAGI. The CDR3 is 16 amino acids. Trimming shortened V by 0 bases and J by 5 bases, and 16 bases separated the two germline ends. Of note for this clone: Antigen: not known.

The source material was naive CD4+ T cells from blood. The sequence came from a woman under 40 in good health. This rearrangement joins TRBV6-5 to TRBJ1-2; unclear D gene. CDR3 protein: CASSYSRPREAYGYTF. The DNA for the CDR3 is TGTGCCAGCAGTTACTCGCGACCAAGAGAGGCTTATGGCTACACCTTC.